This T cell receptor beta chain was sequenced in a study of blood T cell repertoires in COVID-19. Study details: COVID-19 samples collected from the United States, Italy and Spain covered acute and convalescent phases. PBMCs, B-cell-depleted T cells, or T cells provided the cDNA or gDNA that made up the material.

Germline CDR1 SGHTS, CDR2 YDEGEE. The CDR3 has 14 amino acids. V lost 4 bases and J lost 1; bases outside the gene matches: 4. Source study methods: Nucleated cell number was recorded as an estimate derived from reference gene primer amplification. Measured with immunoSEQ multiplex PCR; TCRdb has only the in-frame clones, and not every one. V and J calls and clone size come straight from that table; D and trimming were deduced from the DNA. The data show about 25,000 clones, with roughly four fifths seen just once and approximately 25% held by the top ten. The sample was peripheral blood. This TCR was recovered from a human donor in a cohort sampled during active COVID-19. The V call is TRBV5-8, the J call TRBJ1-1, with 7 bases lining up with TRBD1. Here the CDR3 DNA reads TGTGCCAGCAGCCGACAGGGTGGGAACACTGAAGCTTTCTTT. Amino acids: CASSRQGGNTEAFF.